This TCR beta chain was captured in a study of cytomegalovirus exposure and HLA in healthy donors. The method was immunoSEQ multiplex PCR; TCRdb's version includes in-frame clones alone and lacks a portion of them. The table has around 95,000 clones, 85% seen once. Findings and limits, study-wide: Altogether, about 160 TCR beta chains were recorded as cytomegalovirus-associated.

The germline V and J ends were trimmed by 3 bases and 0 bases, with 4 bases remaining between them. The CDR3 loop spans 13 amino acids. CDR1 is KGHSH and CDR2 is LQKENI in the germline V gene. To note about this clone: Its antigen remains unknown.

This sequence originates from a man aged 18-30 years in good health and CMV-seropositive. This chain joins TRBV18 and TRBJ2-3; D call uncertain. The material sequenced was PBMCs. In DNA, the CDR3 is TGTGCCAGCTCACCCCTTAGCACAGATACGCAGTATTTT. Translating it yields CASSPLSTDTQYF.